This TCR beta chain was identified during a study of cytomegalovirus exposure and HLA in healthy donors (dated by TCRdb to the late 2010s). A note on the overall study: According to an earlier analysis of a few hundred of the donors, about 179 million T cells yielded roughly 100 million unique TCR beta sequences and less than 300 Gb of sequence data. An early release covering approximately 600 HLA-typed donors comprised about 300 gigabases of sequencing data and around 85 million unique TCR sequences. Of the 300 to 500 genotyped donors, 70% to 90% were placed in the genetic ancestry cluster associated with self-reported Caucasian donors. The study aimed to test whether signatures of past pathogen exposure could be identified by cataloging public T cell receptors. Using immunosequencing, the study profiled T cell repertoires from 500 to 800 subjects and related those repertoires to cytomegalovirus serostatus. In addition to the first cohort of about 650 subjects, a separate validation cohort of approximately 130 different subjects was used. High-throughput TCR immunosequencing, statistical association of individual TCRs with disease status, and machine learning were combined to predict cytomegalovirus infection status. A later analysis re-examined previously published TCR beta repertoires from about 670 donors and added high-resolution HLA genotyping to investigate patterns of TCR occurrence. The later analysis used no new phenotypic data to find candidate immune exposures, relying instead on TCR beta sequences and their occurrence across donors. To decide whether each TCR beta V gene segment behaved as functional or pseudogenic, an earlier analysis of over 500 of the donors relied on high-throughput TCR beta sequencing. Donor age, sex, ethnicity and CMV serostatus were compiled alongside the repertoire data. A later genetic analysis used genome-wide SNP genotypes for about three fifths of the 666 donors, treating that subset as a discovery cohort. Every discovery cohort repertoire had been produced on one sequencing platform. Class I and class II HLA loci were covered by the typing at four-digit resolution. Typing coverage varied by locus: about 620-630 donors for A, B, C, DRB1 and DQB1; approximately 500 for DQA1; more than 600 for DPA1; about 450 for DPB1. Roughly 5 DR-DQ haplotypes were handled as single units for association and clustering because linkage in the cohort was strong. Across about 370 genotyped donors of the cohort, an average of about 240,000 unique TCR beta nucleotide sequences per donor were sequenced, and approximately 17% of those sequences were non-productive.

The cohort comprised 550 to 700 healthy bone marrow donors. At the time of sampling, all cohort members were nominally healthy, though unrecorded immune exposures were likely present. The donor tested CMV seropositive and was one of the 289 seropositive cohort members. Each donor provided a peripheral blood sample, and peripheral blood mononuclear cells were used for TCR beta sequencing. The Qiagen DNeasy Blood Extraction Kit was used to extract genomic DNA from the blood cell samples. Here is what the overall study found, with its caveats: A later analysis found that HLA-associated TCR beta chains were more clonally expanded and had lower generation probabilities than equally common non-associated chains. Roughly uniform sequencing depth across donors was assumed in presence/absence analyses, although this assumption may not hold. Because HLA typing was unavailable for some donors at each locus, only the typed subset was used in association tests. A further reported finding was that TCR beta sequences accurately predicted the HLA-A and HLA-B alleles for most subjects in the first cohort. Most TCR sequences were observed very rarely across donors, whereas some public TCRs were present in many individuals. A later analysis found that TCR association rates varied across HLA loci, with DRB1 alleles showing the most associated TCRs and HLA-C alleles the fewest. According to the authors, the approach could potentially be generalized to other disease states and immunological phenotypes. Several of the top co-occurrence clusters appeared to be linked to parvovirus B19, influenza, CMV and Epstein-Barr virus, according to a later analysis. The only immune exposure information available for the cohort was CMV serostatus. When HLA alleles, especially DR and DQ, strongly co-occurred, TCR associations were difficult to assign to individual alleles. A later analysis found that most CMV-associated TCR beta chains appeared HLA-restricted, with HLA associations seemingly driven largely by CMV exposure. In a later analysis, some 17,000 TCR beta sequences were associated with specific HLA alleles at a false discovery rate of 0.05. An association between a missense DCLRE1C variant and V-gene and J-gene trimming of TCR beta chains was found in a later genetic analysis and replicated in an independent cohort. Some IMGT-functional V segments, including TRBV6-2 and TRBV6-3, could not be distinguished by the 87-base-pair reads and were therefore excluded. Three of the identified cytomegalovirus-associated TCR beta chains were confirmed in vitro to be specific for cytomegalovirus antigens. The study listed 164 TCR beta chains as associated with cytomegalovirus. The classifier was reported to diagnose cytomegalovirus status with high specificity and sensitivity in both the original and validation cohorts. Correlated functional status among segregating V segments might be attributable to linkage disequilibrium, but an unknown experimental factor could not be ruled out. In this cohort, only TCR beta chains were sequenced, and detectable features were limited by the absence of alpha or paired-chain data. In an earlier analysis of approximately 600 of the donors, most TCR beta V segments were observed in productive rearrangements about 90% or about 30% of the time, broadly matching IMGT annotations. The earlier analysis of 587 of the donors excluded some 15 rarely observed V segments, including chromosome 9 orphons, because counts were too low. A cluster of highly shared sequence variants was judged likely to represent a technical artifact of the sequencing pipeline. Compared with the roughly 720-donor mean, donors in an Asian-associated ancestry cluster had fewer N-insertions in productive TCRs, according to a later genetic analysis.

The germline V end is reduced by 5 bases and the J end by 5 bases; junction bases left unmatched: 9. Looking up the germline V gene yields CDR1 SGHTA and CDR2 FQGTGA. Including cysteine and phenylalanine, the CDR3 has 15 amino acids. Just CDR3 DNA is preserved here, 45 bases in frame from base 1. Libraries were built with the immunoSEQ multiplex PCR assay. A mixture of 60 forward primers for TCR Vbeta segments and 13 reverse primers for TCR Jbeta segments was used in the multiplex PCR. The CDR3 region of rearranged TCR beta genes was amplified from genomic DNA with a multiplex PCR assay. The Illumina HiSeq System was used to sequence the amplified TCR beta libraries as 87-base-pair reads. The paper's data handling went like this. Across the roughly 600 repertoires, a later analysis counted some 80 million unique TCR beta chains, 8.5 million to 12 million of which were shared by at least two donors. Raw reads were error-corrected and collapsed into unique sequences with a nearest-neighbor algorithm that merged closely related sequences to remove PCR and sequencing errors. V, D and J gene segments were assigned by aligning CDR3 sequences to IMGT reference sequences. For a sequence to be retained, at least a six-nucleotide match to both a V gene segment and a J gene segment was required. Rearrangements were classified as productive when the CDR3 lacked stop codons and remained in frame with V and J, and all other rearrangements were classified as non-productive. CDR3 was defined by IMGT convention, running from the second conserved V-encoded cysteine to the conserved J-encoded phenylalanine. The earlier analysis of approximately 500 of the donors excluded sequences that lacked an unambiguous match to a single V gene segment. In an earlier analysis of approximately 590 of the donors, V segments were called functional above 56.7% productive rearrangements and were called segregating when the between-donor standard deviation exceeded 5%. A statistical classification framework was built for diagnosing cytomegalovirus status from the catalog of TCR beta chain sequences. V and J gene assignment, in a later analysis, came from comparing TCR nucleotide sequences with IMGT/GENE-DB human TR gene sequences. Using the TCRdist pipeline, a later analysis assigned CDR3 sequences along with most-parsimonious VDJ recombination scenarios. In a later analysis, every TCR beta chain was defined by the combination of its CDR3 amino acid sequence and its V-gene family, and reads without a unique V-gene family were dropped. In a later analysis, some 600 highly shared, low-generation-probability nucleotide sequences were removed to address suspected cross-contamination and a sequencing artifact. In a later analysis, a clonal expansion index was calculated for each public chain from normalized within-repertoire ranks of inferred template counts. A later analysis computed generation probabilities with a VDJ recombination model fitted to out-of-frame rearrangements, and checked the results against IGoR. In a later analysis, hypergeometric tests were used to score TCR-TCR, TCR-HLA and TCR-CMV co-occurrence, with a repertoire-size bias correction applied to TCR pairs. A later analysis estimated false discovery rates by permuting HLA or CMV assignments 20 times. A later analysis grouped co-occurring TCRs with DBSCAN, adding TCRdist sequence similarity when clustering within HLA-allele-positive subsets. Repertoires with fewer than 30,000 or more than 120,000 public chains were left out of co-occurrence clustering, as were roughly five repertoires with anomalous nucleotide sharing. What TCRdb holds here is the immuneACCESS table cut down to in-frame rearrangements. Part of the clones is not present; checked against another copy, under half of the missing clones reflect an unresolved V gene, and the others are unexplained. V, J and clone size reflect that table, while D and trimming were determined from the DNA. Present in this sample are roughly 200,000 clones, more than 65% of which were seen just once. Roughly 3.1% of the sample goes to the ten largest clones.

Comment on this clone: No cognate antigen has been identified for it. No quality values exist for individual bases; no much larger clone is one base distant.

Recombination linked TRBV7-3 to TRBJ2-7; 10 bases in between match TRBD1. Sequenced sample: PBMCs. The origin of this receptor is a man in his forties or fifties in good health and CMV-seropositive. The CDR3 protein is CASSAAGTGADEQYF. At the DNA level, the sequence is TGTGCCAGCAGCGCAGCCGGGACAGGGGCGGACGAGCAGTACTTC.